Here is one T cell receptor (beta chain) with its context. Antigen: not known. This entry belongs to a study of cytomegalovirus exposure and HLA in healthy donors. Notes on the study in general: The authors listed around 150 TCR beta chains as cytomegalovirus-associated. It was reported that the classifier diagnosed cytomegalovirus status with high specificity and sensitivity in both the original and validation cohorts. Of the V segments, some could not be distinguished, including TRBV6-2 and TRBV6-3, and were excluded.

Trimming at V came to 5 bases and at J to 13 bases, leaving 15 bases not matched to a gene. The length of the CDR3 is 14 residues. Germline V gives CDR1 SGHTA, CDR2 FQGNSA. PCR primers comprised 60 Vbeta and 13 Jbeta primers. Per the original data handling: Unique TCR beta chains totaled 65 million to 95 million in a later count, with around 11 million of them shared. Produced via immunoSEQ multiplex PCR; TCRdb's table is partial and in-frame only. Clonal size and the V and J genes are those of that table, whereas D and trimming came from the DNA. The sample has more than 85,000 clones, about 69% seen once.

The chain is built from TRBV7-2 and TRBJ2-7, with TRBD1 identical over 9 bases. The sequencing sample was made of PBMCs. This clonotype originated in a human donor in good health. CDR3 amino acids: CASSSDRGIYERYF. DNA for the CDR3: TGTGCCAGCAGCAGCGACAGGGGGATCTACGAGCGTTACTTC.